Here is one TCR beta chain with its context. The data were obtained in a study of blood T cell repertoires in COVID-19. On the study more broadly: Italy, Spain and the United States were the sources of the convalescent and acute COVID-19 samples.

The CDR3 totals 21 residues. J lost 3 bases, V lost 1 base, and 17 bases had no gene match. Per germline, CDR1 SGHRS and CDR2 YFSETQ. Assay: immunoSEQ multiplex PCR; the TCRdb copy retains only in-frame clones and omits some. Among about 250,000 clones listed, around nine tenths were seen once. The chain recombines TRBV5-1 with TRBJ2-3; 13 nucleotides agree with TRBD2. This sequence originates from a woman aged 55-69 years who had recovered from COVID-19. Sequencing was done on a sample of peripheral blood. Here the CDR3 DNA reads TGCGCCAGCAGCTTGAAAGGGATTAGGGGGACTAGCGGGGTTTGGACAGATACGCAGTATTTT. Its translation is CASSLKGIRGTSGVWTDTQYF.